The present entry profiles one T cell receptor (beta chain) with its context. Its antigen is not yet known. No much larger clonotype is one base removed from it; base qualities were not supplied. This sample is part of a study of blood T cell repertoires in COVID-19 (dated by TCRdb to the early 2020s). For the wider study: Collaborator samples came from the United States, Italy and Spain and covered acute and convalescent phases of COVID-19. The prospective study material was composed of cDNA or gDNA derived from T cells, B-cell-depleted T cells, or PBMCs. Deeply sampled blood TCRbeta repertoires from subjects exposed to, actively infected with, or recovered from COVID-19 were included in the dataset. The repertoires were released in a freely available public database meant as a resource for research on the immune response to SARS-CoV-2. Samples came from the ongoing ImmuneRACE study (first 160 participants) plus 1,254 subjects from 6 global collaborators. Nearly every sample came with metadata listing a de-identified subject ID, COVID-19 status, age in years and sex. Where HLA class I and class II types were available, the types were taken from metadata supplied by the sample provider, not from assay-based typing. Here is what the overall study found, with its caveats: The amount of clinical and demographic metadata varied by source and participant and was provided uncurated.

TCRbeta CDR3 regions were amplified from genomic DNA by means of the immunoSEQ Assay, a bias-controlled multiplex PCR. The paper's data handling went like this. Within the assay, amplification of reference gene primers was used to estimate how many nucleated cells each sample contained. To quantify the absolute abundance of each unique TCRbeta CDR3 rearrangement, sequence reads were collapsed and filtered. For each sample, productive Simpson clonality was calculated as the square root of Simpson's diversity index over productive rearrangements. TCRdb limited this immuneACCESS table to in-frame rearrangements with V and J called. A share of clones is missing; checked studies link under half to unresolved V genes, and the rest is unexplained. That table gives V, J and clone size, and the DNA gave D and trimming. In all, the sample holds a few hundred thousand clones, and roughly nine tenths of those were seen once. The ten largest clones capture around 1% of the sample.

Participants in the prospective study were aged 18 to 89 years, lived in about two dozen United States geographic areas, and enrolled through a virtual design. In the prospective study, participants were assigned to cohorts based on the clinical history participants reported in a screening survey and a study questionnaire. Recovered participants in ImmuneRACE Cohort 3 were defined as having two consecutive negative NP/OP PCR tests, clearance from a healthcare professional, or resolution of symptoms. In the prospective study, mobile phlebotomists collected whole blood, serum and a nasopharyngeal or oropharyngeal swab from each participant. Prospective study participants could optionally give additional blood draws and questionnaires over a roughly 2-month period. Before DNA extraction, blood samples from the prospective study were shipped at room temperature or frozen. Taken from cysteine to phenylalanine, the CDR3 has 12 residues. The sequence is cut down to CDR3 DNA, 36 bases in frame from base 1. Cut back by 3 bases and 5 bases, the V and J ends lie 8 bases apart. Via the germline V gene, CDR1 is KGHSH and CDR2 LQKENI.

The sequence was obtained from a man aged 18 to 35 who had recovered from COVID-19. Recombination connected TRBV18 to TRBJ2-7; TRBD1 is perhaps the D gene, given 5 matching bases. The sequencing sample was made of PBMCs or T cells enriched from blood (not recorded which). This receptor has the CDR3 CASSPDSHEQYF. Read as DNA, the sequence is TGTGCCAGCTCACCCGACAGTCACGAGCAGTACTTC.